These T cell receptor beta chains were read from a single sample in a study of blood T cell repertoires in COVID-19. The protocol was immunoSEQ multiplex PCR, while the TCRdb copy is restricted to in-frame clones and leaves out a portion. The table includes roughly 74,000 clones, 80% to 90% detected once. The source material was peripheral blood. The receptors come from a man between 70 and 80 years old with acute or convalescent COVID-19. Both conserved end residues are part of each CDR3. Each record gives: D gene, J gene, V gene, CDR3 protein. D genes are given only for firm matches.

. | TRBJ1-5 | TRBV5-6 | CASSWGDQPQHF
. | TRBJ2-3 | TRBV5-1 | CASSQLTDTQYF
TRBD1 | TRBJ1-2 | TRBV7-2 | CASSLAAGTGDYGYTF
TRBD2 | TRBJ2-1 | TRBV7-2 | CASSRVGGTYNEQFF
TRBD1 | TRBJ1-5 | TRBV10-3 | CAISESRQGNQPQHF
. | TRBJ2-7 | TRBV13 | CASSFPGAPYEQYF
TRBD1 | TRBJ2-3 | TRBV5-1 | CASSLTRQGIDTQYF
. | TRBJ1-1 | TRBV18 | CASSPYRNTEAFF
TRBD1 | TRBJ2-5 | TRBV19 | CASSSSGGTLTQYF
. | TRBJ2-1 | TRBV18 | CASSPPQGEEFF
. | TRBJ1-5 | TRBV18 | CASSPDRIDSNQPQHF
TRBD1 | TRBJ2-2 | TRBV4-3 | CASSQDSGQGSGELFF
. | TRBJ1-4 | TRBV28 | CASSSNEKLFF
TRBD1 | TRBJ1-1 | TRBV9 | CASSSNVGQGAAFF
. | TRBJ2-1 | TRBV11-2 | CASSLLAYNEQFF
. | TRBJ2-1 | TRBV4-3 | CASSQDARAYNEQFF
. | TRBJ2-7 | TRBV9 | CASSVSVASAYEQYF
TRBD1 | TRBJ2-7 | TRBV6-5 | CASSEGAGTAYEQYF
. | TRBJ2-7 | TRBV19 | CASSPRSRAFEQYF
. | TRBJ1-2 | TRBV9 | CASSGTGGGLANYGYTF
. | TRBJ1-5 | TRBV6-5 | CASSYSPSGENQPQHF
TRBD2 | TRBJ2-5 | TRBV3-1/TRBV3-2 | CASSPIAGAGTQYF
TRBD2 | TRBJ2-5 | TRBV2 | CASSWTSYGETQYF
. | TRBJ2-7 | TRBV3-1/TRBV3-2 | CASSHSGREQYF
. | TRBJ2-1 | TRBV18 | CASSPLGGNDEQFF
. | TRBJ2-1 | TRBV21-1 | CASSKVRGGGSSYNEQFF
TRBD1 | TRBJ2-5 | TRBV24-1 | CATSGGTGYQETQYF
. | TRBJ2-7 | TRBV4-3 | CASSPHPGTYEQYF
. | TRBJ1-2 | TRBV6-5 | CASSYGGLNYGYTF
TRBD1 | TRBJ1-5 | TRBV6-6 | CASSHNSGTGGNQPQHF
. | TRBJ1-4 | TRBV19 | CASSDPNREGSEKLFF
TRBD1 | TRBJ2-2 | TRBV27 | CASSFRQGKYTGELFF
. | TRBJ1-6 | TRBV28 | CASSSGDSYNSPLHF
. | TRBJ1-1 | TRBV9 | CASSADRGTEAFF
TRBD1 | TRBJ2-2 | TRBV5-4 | CASSLGQGDTGELFF
TRBD2 | TRBJ2-3 | TRBV27 | CASSPTRLAGGNGTDTQYF